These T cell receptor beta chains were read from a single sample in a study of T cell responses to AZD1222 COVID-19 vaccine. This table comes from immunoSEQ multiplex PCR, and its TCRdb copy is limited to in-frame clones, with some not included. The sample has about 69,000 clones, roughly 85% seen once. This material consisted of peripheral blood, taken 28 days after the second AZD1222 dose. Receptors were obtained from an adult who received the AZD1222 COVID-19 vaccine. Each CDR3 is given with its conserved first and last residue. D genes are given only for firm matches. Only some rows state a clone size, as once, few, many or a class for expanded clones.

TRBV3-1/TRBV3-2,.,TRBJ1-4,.,CASSQEGAEKLFF,TGTGCCAGCAGCCAAGAGGGGGCGGAAAAACTGTTTTTT
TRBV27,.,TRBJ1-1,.,CASSLSGGLMNTEAFF,TGTGCCAGCAGTTTATCGGGGGGTCTTATGAACACTGAAGCTTTCTTT
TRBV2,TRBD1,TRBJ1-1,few,CASSERMGQGTEAFF,TGTGCCAGCAGTGAAAGGATGGGACAGGGCACTGAAGCTTTCTTT
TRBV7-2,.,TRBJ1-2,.,CASSPTLDYGYTF,TGTGCCAGCAGCCCGACCCTCGACTATGGCTACACCTTC
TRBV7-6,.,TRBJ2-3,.,CASSLDSSSTDTQYF,TGTGCCAGCAGCTTGGACAGTTCTAGCACAGATACGCAGTATTTT
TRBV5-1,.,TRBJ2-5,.,CASRIPVSQETQYF,TGCGCCAGCAGGATCCCAGTTAGCCAAGAGACCCAGTACTTC
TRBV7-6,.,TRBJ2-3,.,CASSLASTDTQYF,TGTGCCAGCAGCTTAGCAAGCACAGATACGCAGTATTTT
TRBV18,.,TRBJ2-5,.,CASSPQTGSNPETQYF,TGTGCCAGCTCCCCACAAACAGGGAGCAATCCGGAGACCCAGTACTTC
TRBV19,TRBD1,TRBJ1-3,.,CASSLDRAEGNTIYF,TGTGCCAGTAGCCTTGACAGGGCGGAAGGAAACACCATATATTTT
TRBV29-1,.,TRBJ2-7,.,CSVGHQGYEQYF,TGCAGCGTTGGCCACCAAGGCTACGAGCAGTACTTC
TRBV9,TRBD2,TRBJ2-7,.,CASSVYGGSLYEQYF,TGTGCCAGCAGCGTATATGGCGGGAGTCTCTACGAGCAGTACTTC
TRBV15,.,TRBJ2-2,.,CATSRGSTGGELFF,TGTGCCACCAGCAGAGGTTCTACCGGCGGGGAGCTGTTTTTT
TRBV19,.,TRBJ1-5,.,CASSTLGDDGNQPQHF,TGTGCCAGTAGTACCCTTGGGGACGATGGCAATCAGCCCCAGCATTTT
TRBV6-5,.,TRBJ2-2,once,CASRLPATGELFF,TGTGCCAGCCGCTTACCAGCCACCGGGGAGCTGTTTTTT
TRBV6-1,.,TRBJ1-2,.,CASSESRNGYTF,TGTGCCAGCAGTGAATCCAGGAATGGCTACACCTTC
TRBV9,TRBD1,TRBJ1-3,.,CASSGRQGTENTIYF,TGTGCCAGCAGCGGAAGACAGGGGACAGAAAACACCATATATTTT
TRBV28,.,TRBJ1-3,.,CASSLDRFSGNTIYF,TGTGCCAGCAGTCTCGACAGGTTCTCTGGAAACACCATATATTTT
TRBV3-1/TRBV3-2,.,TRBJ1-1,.,CASSPTNTEAFF,TGTGCCAGCAGCCCGACAAACACTGAAGCTTTCTTT
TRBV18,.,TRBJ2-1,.,CASSPQGGGFYEQFF,TGTGCCAGCTCACCACAAGGGGGGGGATTCTATGAGCAGTTCTTC
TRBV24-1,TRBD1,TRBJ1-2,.,CATSEFRDRDLKRGYTF,TGTGCCACCAGTGAATTCCGGGACAGGGATCTGAAGAGAGGCTACACCTTC
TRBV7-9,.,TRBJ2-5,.,CASSLAGQGWETQYF,TGTGCCAGCAGCTTAGCGGGGCAGGGATGGGAGACCCAGTACTTC
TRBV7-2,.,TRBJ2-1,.,CASSPYNEQFF,TGTGCCAGCAGCCCATACAATGAGCAGTTCTTC
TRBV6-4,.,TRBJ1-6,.,CASSPGRLNNSPLHF,TGTGCCAGCAGTCCCGGGCGTCTTAATAATTCACCCCTCCACTTT
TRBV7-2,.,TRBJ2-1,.,CASLAGNEQFF,TGTGCCAGTTTAGCAGGGAATGAGCAGTTCTTC
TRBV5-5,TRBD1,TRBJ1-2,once,CASSRQGGVPNYGYTF,TGTGCCAGCAGCAGACAGGGAGGGGTACCTAACTATGGCTACACCTTC
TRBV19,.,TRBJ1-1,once,CASVGGSGWMAEAFF,TGTGCCAGTGTAGGGGGGAGCGGATGGATGGCTGAAGCTTTCTTT
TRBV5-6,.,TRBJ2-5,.,CASSLSRRARETQYF,TGTGCCAGCAGCTTGTCCCGCAGGGCCCGGGAGACCCAGTACTTC
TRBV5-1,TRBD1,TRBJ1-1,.,CASSRTGAGTEAFF,TGCGCCAGCAGTCGGACAGGGGCGGGCACTGAAGCTTTCTTT
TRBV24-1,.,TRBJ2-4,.,CATSARRENIQYF,TGTGCCACCAGTGCCCGTAGGGAAAACATTCAGTACTTC
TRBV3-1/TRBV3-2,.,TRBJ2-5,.,CASSQNRRETQYF,TGTGCCAGCAGCCAAAACAGGAGGGAGACCCAGTACTTC
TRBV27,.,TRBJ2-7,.,CASSLLQGSYYEQYF,TGTGCCAGCAGTCTTTTACAGGGCTCCTACTACGAGCAGTACTTC
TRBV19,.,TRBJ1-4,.,CASSIVGQHEKLFF,TGTGCCAGTAGTATAGTTGGTCAGCATGAAAAACTGTTTTTT
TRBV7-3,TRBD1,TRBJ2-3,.,CASSPTEQGARSPTQYF,TGTGCCAGCAGCCCCACAGAACAGGGGGCGCGTTCTCCGACGCAGTATTTT
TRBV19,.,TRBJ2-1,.,CASSTQSYEGSHGYEQFF,TGTGCCAGTAGTACCCAATCATATGAGGGTTCGCACGGCTATGAGCAGTTCTTC
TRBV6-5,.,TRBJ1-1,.,CASRGVGTEAFF,TGTGCCAGCAGAGGGGTAGGGACAGAAGCTTTCTTT
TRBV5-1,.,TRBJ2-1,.,CASSPLGTLRLNEQFF,TGCGCCAGCAGCCCCCTCGGGACGCTGAGGCTCAATGAGCAGTTCTTC
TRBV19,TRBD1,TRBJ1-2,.,CASTRDPGTGFWNGYTF,TGTGCCAGTACCAGGGACCCCGGGACAGGCTTTTGGAATGGCTACACCTTC
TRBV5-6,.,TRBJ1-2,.,CASSLGRVHGYTF,TGTGCCAGCAGCCTAGGCAGGGTACATGGCTACACCTTC
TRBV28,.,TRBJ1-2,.,CASSWGDAYGYTF,TGTGCCAGCAGCTGGGGAGACGCTTATGGCTACACCTTC
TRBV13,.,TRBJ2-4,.,CASSSTGLTIQYF,TGTGCCAGCAGCTCCACCGGACTAACCATTCAGTACTTC
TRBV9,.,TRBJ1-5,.,CASSVAGAGNQPQHF,TGTGCCAGCAGCGTAGCCGGGGCCGGGAATCAGCCCCAGCATTTT
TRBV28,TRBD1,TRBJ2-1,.,CASSNGQGTGEQFF,TGTGCCAGCAGTAATGGACAGGGAACGGGTGAGCAGTTCTTC
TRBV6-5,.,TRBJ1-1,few,CASSYSTGVNTEAFF,TGTGCCAGCAGTTACTCGACAGGAGTGAACACTGAAGCTTTCTTT
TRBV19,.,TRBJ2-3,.,CASSIHISTDTQYF,TGTGCCAGTAGTATCCACATTAGCACAGATACGCAGTATTTT
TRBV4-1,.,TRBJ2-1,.,CASSQDWGVYNEQFF,TGCGCCAGCAGCCAAGATTGGGGAGTCTACAATGAGCAGTTCTTC
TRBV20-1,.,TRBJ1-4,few,CSASGRNNEKLFF,TGCAGTGCTAGTGGGAGAAATAATGAAAAACTGTTTTTT
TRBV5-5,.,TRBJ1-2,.,CASSLLAESDYGYTF,TGTGCCAGCAGCTTGTTAGCAGAATCCGACTATGGCTACACCTTC
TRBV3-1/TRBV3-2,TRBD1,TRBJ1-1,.,CASRMTGYAAFF,TGTGCCAGCAGGATGACAGGGTACGCAGCTTTCTTT
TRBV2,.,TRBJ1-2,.,CASSVGKGINYGYTF,TGTGCCAGCAGTGTGGGGAAGGGGATCAACTATGGCTACACCTTC
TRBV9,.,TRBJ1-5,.,CASSGGGEQPQHF,TGTGCCAGCAGCGGCGGTGGAGAACAGCCCCAGCATTTT
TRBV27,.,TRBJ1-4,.,CASSLSPQGSEKLFF,TGTGCCAGCAGTTTATCGCCCCAGGGCAGTGAAAAACTGTTTTTT
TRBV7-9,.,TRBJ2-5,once,CASSHGSQETQYF,TGTGCCAGCAGCCACGGGTCGCAAGAGACCCAGTACTTC
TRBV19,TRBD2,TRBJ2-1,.,CASRRLAGHYNEQFF,TGTGCCAGTAGGAGACTAGCGGGCCACTACAATGAGCAGTTCTTC
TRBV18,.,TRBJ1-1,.,CASSPPSGAAEAFF,TGTGCCAGCTCACCTCCCTCAGGGGCGGCTGAAGCTTTCTTT
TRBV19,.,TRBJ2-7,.,CASSMGGRSYEQYF,TGTGCCAGTAGTATGGGTGGTCGGAGCTACGAGCAGTACTTC